Shown below are 27 T cell receptor beta chains from a single sample sequenced in a study of vaccination effects on CD4 cells after COVID-19. The assay was immunoSEQ multiplex PCR, and TCRdb's table has in-frame clones only and misses some. The sample lists roughly 60,000 clones, about two thirds occurring once. No cognate antigen is known for these TCRs. Following 10 days of culture, CD4+ T cells were isolated. The input for sequencing was CD4+ T cells from PBMCs cultured without peptide, taken before COVID-19 vaccination. Every receptor here comes from a human donor who had a prior SARS-CoV-2 infection.

The J gene is TRBJ2-7, the V gene TRBV19; 9 nucleotides align to TRBD1. V shed 3 bases, J shed 5 bases, and the junction held 5 bases outside the gene matches. The germline V gene encodes CDR1 LNHDA and CDR2 SQIVND (reference sequence). CDR3 length: 14 residues. CDR3 in amino acids: CASSIVGQGHEQYF. The CDR3 coding sequence is TGTGCCAGTAGTATCGTGGGACAGGGCCACGAGCAGTACTTC.

This rearrangement joins TRBV5-1 to TRBJ1-4; 8 bases match TRBD1. The CDR3 totals 16 residues. V was pared by 1 base and J by 3 bases, with 5 bases of the junction left unmatched. Per the germline V gene, CDR1 is SGHRS and CDR2 is YFSETQ. As DNA, the CDR3 is TGCGCCAGCAGCTTGTCTTCGACAGGGGCTAATGAAAAACTGTTTTTT. Protein sequence: CASSLSSTGANEKLFF.

CDR3 bases: TGTGCCAGCAGTTGGGGGGCTGAGACTGAAGCTTTCTTT. Residues: CASSWGAETEAFF. The gene calls are TRBV12-3 or TRBV12-4 and TRBJ1-1, with D possibly matching TRBD1 (6 bases). The ends were cut back, 4 bases at V and 5 bases at J, with 11 bases in the middle. CDR3 length: 13 residues.

The J gene is TRBJ2-6, the V gene TRBV4-2; a weak D match, TRBD2 (6 bases). The germline gives CDR1 LGHNA, CDR2 YNFKEQ. The CDR3 spans 17 residues. Trimming took off 0 bases at V and 0 bases at J, with 9 bases between the two ends. For the CDR3, the DNA is TGTGCCAGCAGCCAAGACAGGGACTCCTCTGGGGCCAACGTCCTGACTTTC. It specifies CASSQDRDSSGANVLTF.

The chain employs TRBV2 and TRBJ2-2; a weak D match, TRBD1 (6 bases). The CDR3 totals 15 residues. Trimming cost V 6 bases and J 0 bases, with 11 bases left between them. Per germline, CDR1 SNHLY and CDR2 FYNNEI. The CDR3 loop is CASSQDRSNTGELFF. CDR3 in DNA: TGTGCCAGCAGCCAGGACAGATCGAACACCGGGGAGCTGTTTTTT.

The chain recombines TRBV7-2 with TRBJ1-6; D is unresolved. The CDR3 runs 14 residues. From germline, CDR1 is SGHTA and CDR2 FQGNSA. Trimming stripped 0 bases from V and 7 bases from J, with 7 bases between. The CDR3 bases are TGTGCCAGCAGCTTAGCGCCTTGGAATTCACCCCTCCACTTT. Protein sequence: CASSLAPWNSPLHF.

The chain recombines TRBV2 with TRBJ1-2; D gene ambiguous. The V end lost 3 bases, the J end lost 4 bases, and 12 bases lay between the germline ends. This CDR3 has 14 residues. Germline loops: CDR1 SNHLY, CDR2 FYNNEI. This CDR3 reads CASSDAGSSYGYTF. As DNA, the CDR3 is TGTGCCAGCAGTGATGCGGGCAGCAGCTATGGCTACACCTTC.

The chain carries TRBV10-3 and TRBJ2-1; D is unresolved. The V end was cut by 4 bases, the J end by 0 bases, with 10 bases between. This CDR3 is 15 amino acids long. The germline V gene has CDR1 ENHRY and CDR2 SYGVKD. CDR3: CAISGVDFSYNEQFF. CDR3 nucleotide sequence: TGTGCCATCAGTGGGGTAGATTTCTCCTACAATGAGCAGTTCTTC.

This clone has just a few counts. V usage is TRBV3-1 (or the pseudogene TRBV3-2) and J usage is TRBJ2-2, with D perhaps matching TRBD1 (7 bases). The CDR3 has 14 amino acids. The V gene's germline CDR1 is LGHDT and CDR2 YNNKEL (reference sequence). V was cut by 4 bases and J by 4 bases, with 10 bases left in between. The CDR3 loop is CASSLQGGTGELFF. The CDR3 DNA is TGTGCCAGCAGCCTCCAGGGGGGCACCGGGGAGCTGTTTTTT.

The chain carries TRBV7-2 and TRBJ1-4; D possibly corresponds to TRBD1 (6 bases). Germline-derived CDR1 and CDR2 are SGHTA and FQGNSA. The CDR3 is 14 amino acids. The V end was cut by 2 bases, the J end by 10 bases, with 14 bases between. The CDR3 nucleotides are TGTGCCAGCAGCTTAAGGCAGGGGCAAGGAAAACTGTTTTTT. As protein: CASSLRQGQGKLFF.

This chain joins TRBV4-3 and TRBJ2-2; weak D call: TRBD1 (6 bases). V lost 1 base and J 4 bases, leaving 7 bases between the germline ends. The germline V gene has CDR1 LGHNA and CDR2 YSLEER. CDR3 size: 14 residues. The CDR3 DNA follows: TGCGCCAGCAGCCAAGCAGGGGTCACCGGGGAGCTGTTTTTT. Encoded protein: CASSQAGVTGELFF.

The V gene is TRBV28, the J gene TRBJ2-7; no reliable D call. The CDR3 runs 14 residues. Germline V gene sequence: CDR1 MDHEN, CDR2 SYDVKM. V shed 5 bases and J shed 3 bases, with 14 bases lying between them. In nucleotides, the CDR3 is TGTGCCAGCAGTGGATCCATGGGCTTCTACGAGCAGTACTTC. Amino acid sequence: CASSGSMGFYEQYF.

V and J are TRBV28 and TRBJ1-3, with a possible D match to TRBD1 (5 bases). CDR3 length: 15 amino acids. Trimming took 3 bases from V and 1 from J, leaving 10 bases between them. Germline CDR1 and CDR2: MDHEN and SYDVKM. The CDR3 nucleotides read TGTGCCAGCAGTTTTTCCGGGGGGTCTGGAAACACCATATATTTT. Amino acids: CASSFSGGSGNTIYF.

J is TRBJ1-3 and V is TRBV6-5; the D gene is possibly TRBD1 (6 bases). Trimming shortened V by 4 bases and J by 0 bases, and 10 bases separated the two germline ends. The CDR3 spans 15 residues. The germline V gene encodes CDR1 MNHEY and CDR2 SVGAGI. CDR3 region: CASSLGAFSGNTIYF. CDR3 bases: TGTGCCAGCAGTTTGGGGGCATTCTCTGGAAACACCATATATTTT.

This chain connects TRBV9 to TRBJ2-7; D perhaps matches TRBD2 (7 bases). This CDR3 spans 16 amino acids. V lost 0 bases, J lost 2 bases, and 15 bases lay in between. Germline V gene data show CDR1 as SGDLS and CDR2 as YYNGEE. The CDR3, as DNA: TGTGCCAGCAGCGTAGCTGGGGGCGCGGGAGCCTACGAGCAGTACTTC. Translation gives CASSVAGGAGAYEQYF.

The chain recombines TRBV7-3 with TRBJ2-1; 14 bases are a match to TRBD2. V lost 5 bases and J lost 3; bases outside the gene matches: 3. CDR1 and CDR2 from the germline V gene are SGHTA and FQGTGA. This CDR3 spans 16 amino acids. Here the CDR3 reads CASSQTSGGGYNEQFF. As DNA, the CDR3 is TGTGCCAGCAGCCAGACTAGCGGGGGGGGCTACAATGAGCAGTTCTTC.

This clone was observed a few times. This chain uses TRBV28 with TRBJ2-5; D is unclear. V dropped 6 bases and J dropped 7 bases, with 9 bases sitting between them. This CDR3 has 11 residues. Germline assignment: CDR1 MDHEN and CDR2 SYDVKM. The CDR3 protein is CASRGWGTQYF. The CDR3 DNA reads TGTGCCAGCAGGGGGTGGGGGACCCAGTACTTC.

This chain uses TRBV2 with TRBJ1-1, with TRBD1 matching over 7 bases. Germline trimming cut 5 bases from V and 2 bases from J; bases unmatched to any gene: 14. Germline values: CDR1 SNHLY, CDR2 FYNNEI. CDR3 length equals 17 residues. CDR3 DNA: TGTGCCAGCAGTCGACCCCGACAGGGTCGGACCAACACTGAAGCTTTCTTT. It encodes CASSRPRQGRTNTEAFF.

This clone was picked up one time. The rearrangement uses TRBV5-8 and TRBJ2-2, with 7 bases that match TRBD2. In germline, CDR1 is SGHTS, CDR2 YDEGEE. This CDR3 spans 18 amino acids. Germline trimming cut 5 bases from V and 1 base from J; bases unmatched to any gene: 14. The CDR3 coding sequence is TGTGCCAGCAGAAAAGAAAGTGCGGGAGCGGAGAACACCGGGGAGCTGTTTTTT. Amino acids: CASRKESAGAENTGELFF.

CDR3 DNA sequence: TGTGCCTGGAGTGACGAAGAAGACAGGGGTCGAGGCACTGAAGCTTTCTTT. Its protein is CAWSDEEDRGRGTEAFF. The chain has TRBV30 and TRBJ1-1, with 8 bases lining up with TRBD1. The germline gives CDR1 GTSNPN, CDR2 SVGIG (reference sequence). The V segment lost 1 base and the J segment 4 bases; nucleotides outside the gene matches: 14. The CDR3 has 17 amino acids.

The chain carries TRBV4-1 and TRBJ1-5; 7 bases align to TRBD1. The V gene's germline CDR1 is MGHRA and CDR2 YSYEKL. The trim removed 0 bases at V and 1 base at J, leaving 15 bases unmatched. CDR3 length equals 20 residues. Here the CDR3 reads CASSQEVRGRASRSNQPQHF. CDR3 sequence (DNA): TGCGCCAGCAGCCAAGAGGTGAGGGGGCGCGCGTCAAGAAGCAATCAGCCCCAGCATTTT.

In this sample, this clone is medium-sized. The chain joins TRBV19 to TRBJ1-2; D is undetermined. The CDR3 spans 13 residues. V lost 3 bases and J 5 bases, leaving 10 bases between the germline ends. The germline gives CDR1 LNHDA, CDR2 SQIVND (reference sequence). CDR3 nucleotide sequence: TGTGCCAGTAGTATGCGCCAGATTTATGGCTACACCTTC. It translates to CASSMRQIYGYTF.

The CDR3 sequence is CATSDTGRGYEQYF. CDR3 nucleotide sequence: TGTGCCACCAGTGACACAGGGCGCGGCTACGAGCAGTACTTC. V gene TRBV24-1 combines with J gene TRBJ2-7; a possible D gene is TRBD1 (6 bases). Per germline, CDR1 KGHDR and CDR2 SFDVKD. V was shortened by 4 bases and J by 3 bases, with 12 bases between the two germline ends. The CDR3 loop spans 14 amino acids.

The V gene is TRBV11-3, the J gene TRBJ2-3, with D possibly TRBD2 on 6 matching bases. Trimming took 0 bases from V and 1 from J, leaving 14 bases between them. This CDR3 comprises 17 residues. Germline-derived CDR1 and CDR2 are SGHNT and YENEEA. CDR3 loop: CASSLDERTTGTDTQYF. The DNA of the CDR3 is TGTGCCAGCAGCTTAGATGAGCGGACTACCGGCACAGATACGCAGTATTTT.

The chain couples TRBV5-4 to TRBJ2-7; D is ambiguous. Deletions cut 1 base from V and 7 bases from J, with 9 bases between. Per the germline V gene, CDR1 is SGHNT and CDR2 is YYREEE (reference sequence). The CDR3 loop spans 12 amino acids. CDR3 amino acids: CASSLQPGEQYF. Written as DNA, the CDR3 is TGTGCCAGCAGCTTGCAGCCCGGAGAGCAGTACTTC.

The chain links TRBV2 to TRBJ2-7; TRBD1 matches at 12 bases. V was pared by 8 bases and J by 6 bases, with 5 bases of the junction left unmatched. The CDR3 length is 13 residues. Germline assignment: CDR1 SNHLY and CDR2 FYNNEI. CDR3: CASAGTGGGEQYF. CDR3 nucleotides: TGTGCCAGCGCCGGGACAGGGGGCGGCGAGCAGTACTTC.

This clone was picked up one time. V is TRBV5-1 and J is TRBJ2-5; no clear D gene. The length of the CDR3 is 14 residues. V was pared by 2 bases and J by 7 bases, with 15 bases between. Per the germline V gene, CDR1 is SGHRS and CDR2 is YFSETQ. CDR3 in amino acids: CASSFSSVLGTQYF. As DNA, the CDR3 is TGCGCCAGCAGCTTCTCTTCCGTCTTGGGGACCCAGTACTTC.